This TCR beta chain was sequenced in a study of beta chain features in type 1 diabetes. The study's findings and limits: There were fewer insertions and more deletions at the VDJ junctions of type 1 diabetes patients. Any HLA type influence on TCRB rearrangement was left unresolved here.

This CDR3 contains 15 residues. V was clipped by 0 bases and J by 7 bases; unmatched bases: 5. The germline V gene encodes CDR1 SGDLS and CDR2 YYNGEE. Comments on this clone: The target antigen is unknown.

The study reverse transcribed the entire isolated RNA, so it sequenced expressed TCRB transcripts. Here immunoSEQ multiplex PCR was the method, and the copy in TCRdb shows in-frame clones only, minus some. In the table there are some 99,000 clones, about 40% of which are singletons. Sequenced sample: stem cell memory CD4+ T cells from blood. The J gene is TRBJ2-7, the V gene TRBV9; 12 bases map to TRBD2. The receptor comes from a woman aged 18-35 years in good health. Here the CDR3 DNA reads TGTGCCAGCAGCGTAGAGGCTAGCGGGAGGGGTGAGCAGTACTTC. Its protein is CASSVEASGRGEQYF.